Listed below are T cell receptor beta chains from one sample, sequenced in a study of T cells in Graves' hyperthyroidism and ophthalmopathy. TCRdb ran MiXCR on the multiplex PCR reads and lists one entry per CDR3 protein. The sample includes more than 550,000 distinct CDR3 sequences, approximately 18% seen only once; the top ten take approximately 16%. Sequenced input: blood. The receptor set was obtained from a woman aged 45-65 years with Graves' hyperthyroidism that later progressed to Graves' ophthalmopathy. The CDR3 runs from the conserved cysteine through the conserved F or W. D genes are given only for firm matches. Clone size appears in some rows only: once, few, many, or a class for an expanded clone.

V gene	CDR3 length	J gene	clone size	D gene	CDR3 protein	CDR3 DNA
TRBV2	15	TRBJ1-1	many	-	CASSEIDRGSTEAFF	TGTGCCAGCAGTGAGATCGACCGGGGCAGTACTGAAGCTTTCTTT
TRBV19	12	TRBJ1-1	many	TRBD1	CASSRGLTEAFF	TGTGCCAGTTCCAGGGGGCTTACTGAAGCTTTCTTT
TRBV6-1	15	TRBJ1-5	-	-	CASKDRGAPNQPQHF	TGTGCCAGCAAGGACCGGGGGGCGCCTAATCAGCCCCAGCATTTT
TRBV2	11	TRBJ1-5	many	TRBD1	CASSGQGPQHF	TGTGCCAGCAGTGGACAGGGGCCCCAGCATTTT
TRBV7-9	15	TRBJ2-3	many	TRBD1	CASSLSGTGRDTQYF	TGTGCCAGCAGCTTATCAGGGACAGGGAGAGATACGCAGTATTTT
TRBV30	13	TRBJ1-5	many	-	CAWSVSQDQPQHF	TGTGCCTGGAGTGTCAGTCAAGATCAGCCCCAGCATTTT
TRBV7-2	13	TRBJ2-7	many	TRBD2	CASSKMGLAVQYF	TGTGCCAGCAGCAAAATGGGACTAGCGGTGCAGTACTTC
TRBV5-6	14	TRBJ1-1	many	-	CASSFGPGGTEAFF	TGTGCCAGCAGCTTTGGACCTGGGGGTACTGAAGCTTTCTTT
TRBV5-6	16	TRBJ2-1	-	TRBD2	CASSWKTSGGNNEQFF	TGTGCCAGCAGCTGGAAGACTAGCGGGGGGAACAATGAGCAGTTCTTC
TRBV28	11	TRBJ2-1	-	-	CASFSYNEQFF	TGTGCCAGCTTCTCCTACAATGAGCAGTTCTTC
TRBV24-1	15	TRBJ2-3	-	-	CATSDSGLGTDTQYF	TGTGCCACCAGTGACTCAGGGTTGGGCACAGATACGCAGTATTTT
TRBV30	12	TRBJ1-4	-	-	CAWKGEGEKLFF	TGTGCCTGGAAGGGGGAAGGAGAAAAACTGTTTTTT
TRBV2	15	TRBJ1-5	-	-	CATSDNPPGDQPQHF	TGTGCCACCTCGGACAACCCCCCTGGCGATCAGCCCCAGCATTTT
TRBV3-1	14	TRBJ2-3	few	-	CASSPRTSPDTQYF	TGTGCCAGCAGCCCACGGACCTCGCCAGATACGCAGTATTTT
TRBV14	12	TRBJ2-7	-	-	CASSQGNHEQYF	TGTGCCAGCAGCCAAGGGAACCACGAGCAGTACTTC
TRBV27	15	TRBJ1-6	many	TRBD1	CASSPTTGGNSPLHF	TGTGCCAGCAGCCCTACGACAGGGGGCAATTCACCCCTCCACTTT
TRBV6-1	14	TRBJ1-4	few	TRBD1	CASSLTGEEEKLFF	TGTGCCAGCAGTTTGACAGGGGAGGAGGAAAAACTGTTTTTT
TRBV3-1	12	TRBJ1-5	many	-	CASSQGGWPQHF	TGTGCCAGCAGCCAAGGAGGGTGGCCCCAGCATTTT
TRBV12-5	16	TRBJ2-1	few	TRBD1	CASGFSGQPPDNEQFF	TGTGCTAGTGGTTTCTCGGGACAGCCCCCGGACAATGAGCAGTTCTTC
TRBV5-1	15	TRBJ1-2	-	TRBD1	CASRPRGQANYGYTF	TGCGCCAGCAGACCGAGGGGGCAAGCTAACTATGGCTACACCTTC
TRBV6-2/TRBV6-3	16	TRBJ1-2	-	-	CASRSQTPTENYGYTF	TGTGCCAGCAGATCCCAAACTCCGACAGAGAACTATGGCTACACCTTC
TRBV18	16	TRBJ1-5	-	TRBD1	CASSPTARTGGQPQHF	TGTGCCAGCTCACCAACGGCCCGGACAGGCGGTCAGCCCCAGCATTTT
TRBV6-5	15	TRBJ1-3	-	-	CASSYVRSSGNTIYF	TGTGCCAGCAGTTACGTGAGGAGCTCTGGAAACACCATATATTTT
TRBV3-1	18	TRBJ2-5	-	TRBD2	CASSQGPAGGPVRETQYF	TGTGCCAGCAGCCAAGGTCCAGCGGGGGGGCCGGTAAGAGAGACCCAGTACTTC
TRBV3-1	14	TRBJ2-2	many	TRBD1	CASSPRQGAGELFF	TGTGCCAGCAGCCCACGACAGGGGGCCGGGGAGCTGTTTTTT
TRBV19	15	TRBJ1-2	-	-	CASTEQGRSIRGYTF	TGTGCCAGTACCGAACAGGGACGATCGATCCGTGGCTACACCTTC
TRBV20-1	14	TRBJ2-1	few	-	CSAPAGQTNNEQFF	TGCAGTGCACCGGCGGGACAAACCAACAATGAGCAGTTCTTC
TRBV7-8	16	TRBJ1-5	many	-	CASSLGADYSNQPQHF	TGTGCCAGCAGCTTAGGGGCAGACTATAGCAATCAGCCCCAGCATTTT
TRBV9	12	TRBJ1-1	-	TRBD1	CASSPQGAEAFF	TGTGCCAGCAGCCCTCAGGGGGCTGAAGCTTTCTTT
TRBV5-6	13	TRBJ1-3	-	-	CASSRDTAHTIYF	TGTGCCAGCAGCAGAGACACGGCCCACACCATATATTTT
TRBV19	18	TRBJ1-6	once	-	CASSIPRHEALDNSPLHF	TGTGCCAGTAGTATTCCGCGCCACGAGGCTTTGGATAATTCACCCCTCCACTTT
TRBV5-8	16	TRBJ1-5	-	-	CASSSRRGVTNQPQHF	TGTGCCAGCAGCTCAAGGAGGGGAGTCACGAATCAGCCCCAGCATTTT
TRBV7-6	17	TRBJ2-2	many	-	CASSPYGAGALTGELFF	TGTGCCAGCAGCCCCTATGGGGCGGGGGCCCTTACCGGGGAGCTGTTTTTT
TRBV11-2	14	TRBJ2-7	many	-	CASSLWSEPYEQYF	TGTGCCAGCAGCTTATGGTCTGAACCCTACGAGCAGTACTTC
TRBV27	14	TRBJ2-7	few	-	CASSQNTFSYEQYF	TGTGCCAGCAGTCAAAACACGTTCTCCTACGAGCAGTACTTC
TRBV12-5	13	TRBJ1-1	many	-	CASGRTGWTEAFF	TGTGCTAGTGGAAGAACAGGGTGGACTGAAGCTTTCTTT
TRBV5-1	14	TRBJ2-7	-	-	CASSFQTASCEQYF	TGCGCCAGCAGCTTCCAGACAGCTTCCTGCGAGCAGTACTTC
TRBV12-3/TRBV12-4	15	TRBJ1-4	few	-	CASAARSRSNEKLFF	TGTGCCAGCGCAGCTAGGAGCAGAAGCAATGAAAAACTGTTTTTT
TRBV11-2	14	TRBJ2-7	many	TRBD1	CASRGTGGSREQYF	TGTGCCAGCAGAGGCACAGGGGGTTCGAGGGAGCAGTACTTC
TRBV6-1	13	TRBJ2-1	many	TRBD1	CASMGQDVGEQFF	TGTGCCAGCATGGGACAGGACGTAGGTGAGCAGTTCTTC
TRBV20-1	11	TRBJ2-1	many	-	CSASKVVEQFF	TGCAGTGCTAGTAAGGTAGTAGAGCAGTTCTTC
TRBV19	14	TRBJ1-1	-	-	CASKGPGGATEAFF	TGTGCCAGTAAGGGCCCGGGGGGTGCCACTGAAGCTTTCTTT
TRBV10-2	15	TRBJ2-5	-	-	CASSEGSQGWETQYF	TGCGCCAGCAGTGAGGGTTCACAGGGTTGGGAGACCCAGTACTTC
TRBV20-1	16	TRBJ2-2	few	-	CSARDTGKVFTGELFF	TGCAGTGCTAGAGATACAGGGAAGGTTTTCACCGGGGAGCTGTTTTTT
TRBV2	16	TRBJ2-1	few	TRBD2	CASSRLAGDTYNEQFF	TGTGCCAGCAGTCGACTAGCGGGGGACACCTACAATGAGCAGTTCTTC
TRBV19	14	TRBJ2-7	few	-	CASREQVSSYEQYF	TGTGCCAGTAGGGAGCAGGTGAGCTCCTACGAGCAGTACTTC
TRBV12-3/TRBV12-4	15	TRBJ1-2	many	TRBD1	CASSPYLTGNYGYTF	TGTGCCAGCAGCCCGTATTTGACAGGGAACTATGGCTACACCTTC
TRBV19	16	TRBJ2-7	-	-	CASSIGGPIKTYEQYF	TGTGCCAGTAGTATAGGGGGACCTATAAAGACCTACGAGCAGTACTTC